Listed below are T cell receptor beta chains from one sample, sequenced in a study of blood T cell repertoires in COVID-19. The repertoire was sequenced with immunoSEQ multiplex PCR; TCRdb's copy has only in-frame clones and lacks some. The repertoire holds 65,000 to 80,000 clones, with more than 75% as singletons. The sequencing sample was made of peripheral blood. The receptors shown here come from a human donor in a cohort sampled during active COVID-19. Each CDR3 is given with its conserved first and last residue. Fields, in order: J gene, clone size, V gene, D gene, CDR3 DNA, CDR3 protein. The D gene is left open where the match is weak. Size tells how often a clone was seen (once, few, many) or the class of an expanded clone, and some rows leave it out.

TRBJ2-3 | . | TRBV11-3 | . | TGTGCCAGCAGCCAAGAAGCCTCCGGTACGCAGTATTTT | CASSQEASGTQYF
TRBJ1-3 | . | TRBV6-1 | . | TGTGCCAGCAGTGAGCGAGGCTCTGGAAACACCATATATTTT | CASSERGSGNTIYF
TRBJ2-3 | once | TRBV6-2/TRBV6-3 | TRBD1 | TGTGCCAGCAGCCGCGGACAGGGCAGCACAGATACGCAGTATTTT | CASSRGQGSTDTQYF
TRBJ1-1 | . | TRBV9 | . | TGTGCCAGCAGCGTTTCAGGGGACACTGAAGCTTTCTTT | CASSVSGDTEAFF
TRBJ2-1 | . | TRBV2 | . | TGTGCCAGCAGGGACCCCAGGGGTGCGTACAATGAGCAGTTCTTC | CASRDPRGAYNEQFF
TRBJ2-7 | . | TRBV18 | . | TGTGCCAGCTCACCCTGGGAGAGACGGTGGGAGCAGTACTTC | CASSPWERRWEQYF
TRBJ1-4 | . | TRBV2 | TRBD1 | TGTGCCTACTACGGGACAGGGGGCGTCCCTGCAACTAATGAAAAACTGTTTTTT | CAYYGTGGVPATNEKLFF
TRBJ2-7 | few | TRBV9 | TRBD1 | TGTGCCAGCAACCCCGGGACAGGGGACGAGCAGTACTTC | CASNPGTGDEQYF
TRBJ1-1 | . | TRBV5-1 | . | TGCGCCAGCAGCTTTGGAGGCGACACTGAAGCTTTCTTT | CASSFGGDTEAFF
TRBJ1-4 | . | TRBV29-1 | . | TGCAGCGTTAGAGCCGATGAAAAACTGTTTTTT | CSVRADEKLFF
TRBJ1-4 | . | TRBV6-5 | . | TGTGCCAGCAGCCTTTCGATGGGGGGAAAACTGTTTTTT | CASSLSMGGKLFF
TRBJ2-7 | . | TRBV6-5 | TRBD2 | TGTGCCACACAGCTAGCGGGGGGGCCCCGCGAGCAGTACTTC | CATQLAGGPREQYF
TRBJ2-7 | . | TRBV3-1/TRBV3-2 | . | TGTGCCAGCAGCCCAGCGGTATGGGGAGCCTCCTACGAGCAGTACTTC | CASSPAVWGASYEQYF
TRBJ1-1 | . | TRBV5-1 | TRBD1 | TGCGCCAGCAGCTTCGGACAGGGGGCAGCCACAGCTTTCTTT | CASSFGQGAATAFF
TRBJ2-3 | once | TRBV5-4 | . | TGTGCCAGCAGGTCACTCAGCACAGATACGCAGTATTTT | CASRSLSTDTQYF
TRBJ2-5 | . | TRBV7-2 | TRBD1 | TGTGCCAGCAGCTTACGAGGACAGGGCAGGGAGACCCAGTACTTC | CASSLRGQGRETQYF
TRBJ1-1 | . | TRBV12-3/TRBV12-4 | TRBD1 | TGTGCCAGCACCCCGACAGGGATCACTGAAGCTTTCTTT | CASTPTGITEAFF
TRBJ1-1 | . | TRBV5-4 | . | TGTGCCAGCAGCTATCAAACGGTTTTTAACACTGAAGCTTTCTTT | CASSYQTVFNTEAFF
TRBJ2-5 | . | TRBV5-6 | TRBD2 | TGTGCCAGCAGCTTCCTAGCGGGGGTCCAAGAGACCCAGTACTTC | CASSFLAGVQETQYF
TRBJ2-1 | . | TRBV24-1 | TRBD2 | TGTGCCACCAGTGATCCCGCCGGGACTAGCGGGGGGAGCTCCTACAATGAGCAGTTCTTC | CATSDPAGTSGGSSYNEQFF
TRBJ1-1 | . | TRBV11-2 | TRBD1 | TGTGCCAGCCGGGACAGGGGCGTGAACACTGAAGCTTTCTTT | CASRDRGVNTEAFF
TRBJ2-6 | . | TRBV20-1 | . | TGCAGTGCTAGTCTAGGATTCTCTGGGGCCAACGTCCTGACTTTC | CSASLGFSGANVLTF
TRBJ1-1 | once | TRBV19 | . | TGTGCCAGTAGTATCTCAGAGGCGGGGAACACTGAAGCTTTCTTT | CASSISEAGNTEAFF
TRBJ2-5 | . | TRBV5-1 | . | TGCGCCAGCAGCCTGGGACAAACAGAGACCCAGTACTTC | CASSLGQTETQYF
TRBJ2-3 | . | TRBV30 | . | TGTGCCTGGAGTGTACACGGCGACGGGACGCAGTATTTT | CAWSVHGDGTQYF
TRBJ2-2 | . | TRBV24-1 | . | TGTGCCACCAGTGATTCCAGGACTTCCACCGGGGAGCTGTTTTTT | CATSDSRTSTGELFF
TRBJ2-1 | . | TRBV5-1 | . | TGCGCCAGCAGCTTACCGGGGGGCCCGGTAGATGAGCAGTTCTTC | CASSLPGGPVDEQFF
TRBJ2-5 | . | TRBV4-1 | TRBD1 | TGCGCCAGCAGCCAGCCAGGGGGCCAAGAGACCCAGTACTTC | CASSQPGGQETQYF
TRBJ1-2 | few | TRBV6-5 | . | TGTGCCAGCATCGAACAGGGCAGATACTATGGCTACACCTTC | CASIEQGRYYGYTF
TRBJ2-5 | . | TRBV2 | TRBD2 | TGTGCCAGCAGCGGGGGGGGGAAAGAGACCCAGTACTTC | CASSGGGKETQYF
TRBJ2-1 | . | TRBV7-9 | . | TGTGCCACCGGACGGGGGAGCTCCTACAATGAGCAGTTCTTC | CATGRGSSYNEQFF
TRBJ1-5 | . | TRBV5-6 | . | TGTGCCAGCAGCCTACAGGGATACAATCAGCCCCAGCATTTT | CASSLQGYNQPQHF
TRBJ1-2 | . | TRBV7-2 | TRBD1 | TGTGCCAGCAGCTTAGTAGTCAGGGGGTATGGCTACACCTTC | CASSLVVRGYGYTF
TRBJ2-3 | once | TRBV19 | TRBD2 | TGTGCCAGTCGGGGACTACTCACAGATACGCAGTATTTT | CASRGLLTDTQYF
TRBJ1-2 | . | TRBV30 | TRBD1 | TGTGCCTGGACCCCAGGGGGGACCTCCAAGGGCTACACCTTC | CAWTPGGTSKGYTF
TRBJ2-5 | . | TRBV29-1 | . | TGCAGCGTTGAAGTATTTTTAGCAAGGTCCCAAGAGACCCAGTACTTC | CSVEVFLARSQETQYF
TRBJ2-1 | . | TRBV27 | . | TGTGCCAGCAGTCCACAACAGGGAACCGAGCAGTTCTTC | CASSPQQGTEQFF
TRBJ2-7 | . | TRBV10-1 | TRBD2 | TGCGCCAGCAGATCTAGCGGGGGCGGCGAGCAGTACTTC | CASRSSGGGEQYF
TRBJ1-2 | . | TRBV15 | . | TGTGCCACCAGCCCAGACAGGAACTATGGCTACACCTTC | CATSPDRNYGYTF
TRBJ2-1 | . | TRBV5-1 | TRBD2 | TGCGCCAGCAGCTTGGGGGGACTAGCGAGCTCCTACAATGAGCAGTTCTTC | CASSLGGLASSYNEQFF
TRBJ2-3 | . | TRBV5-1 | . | TGCGCCAGCAGCTTAGAGGGAGGAGATACGCAGTATTTT | CASSLEGGDTQYF